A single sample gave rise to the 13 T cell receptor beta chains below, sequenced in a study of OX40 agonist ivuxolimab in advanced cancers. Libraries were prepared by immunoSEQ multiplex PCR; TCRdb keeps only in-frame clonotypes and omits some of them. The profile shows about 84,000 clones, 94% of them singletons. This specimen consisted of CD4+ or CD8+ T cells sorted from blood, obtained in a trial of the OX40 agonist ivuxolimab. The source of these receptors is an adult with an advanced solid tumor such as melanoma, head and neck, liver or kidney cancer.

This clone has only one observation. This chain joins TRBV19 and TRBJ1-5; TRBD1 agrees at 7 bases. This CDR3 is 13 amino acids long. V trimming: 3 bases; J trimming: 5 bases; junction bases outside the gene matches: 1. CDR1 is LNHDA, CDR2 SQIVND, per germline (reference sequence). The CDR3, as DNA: TGTGCCAGTAGTATTACAGGGGATCAGCCCCAGCATTTT. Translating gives CASSITGDQPQHF.

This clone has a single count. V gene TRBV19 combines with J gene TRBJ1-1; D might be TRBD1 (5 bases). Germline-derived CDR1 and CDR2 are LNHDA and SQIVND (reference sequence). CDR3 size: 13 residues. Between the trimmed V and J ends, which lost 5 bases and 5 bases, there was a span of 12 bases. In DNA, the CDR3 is TGTGCCAGTAGTGCAGGGACGGGGACTGAAGCTTTCTTT. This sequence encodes CASSAGTGTEAFF.

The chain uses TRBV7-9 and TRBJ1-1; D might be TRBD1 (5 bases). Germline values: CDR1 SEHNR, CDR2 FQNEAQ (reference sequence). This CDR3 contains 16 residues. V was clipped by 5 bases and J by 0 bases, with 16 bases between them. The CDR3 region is CASSPPGPRVNTEAFF. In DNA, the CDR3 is TGTGCCAGCAGCCCGCCGGGGCCGAGGGTGAACACTGAAGCTTTCTTT. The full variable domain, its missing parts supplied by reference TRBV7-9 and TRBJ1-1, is DTGVSQNPRHKITKRGQNVTFRCDPISEHNRLYWYRQTLGQGPEFLTYFQNEAQLEKSRLLSDRFSAERPKGSFSTLEIQRTEQGDSAMYLCASSPPGPRVNTEAFFGQGTRLTVV.

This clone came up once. CDR3 region: CASSPLAPGQGRGEQYF. For the CDR3, the DNA is TGCGCCAGCAGCCCCCTCGCTCCGGGACAGGGAAGAGGCGAGCAGTACTTC. The genes are TRBV4-3 and TRBJ2-7, with TRBD1 matching 9 bases. Germline CDR1 reads LGHNA; CDR2 reads YSLEER. V lost 4 bases to trimming and J lost 6 bases; unmatched junction nucleotides: 16. The CDR3 has 17 amino acids.

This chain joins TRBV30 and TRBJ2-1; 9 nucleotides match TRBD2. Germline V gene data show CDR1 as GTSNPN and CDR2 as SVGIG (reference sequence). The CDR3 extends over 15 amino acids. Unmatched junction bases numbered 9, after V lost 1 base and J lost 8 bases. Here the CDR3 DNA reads TGTGCCTGGAGTGCCTGGCGGGAGGGAGGGTATGAGCAGTTCTTC. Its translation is CAWSAWREGGYEQFF.

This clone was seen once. The CDR3 DNA reads as TGTGCCAGCAGCTTGGTCGACAGTCCCTACGAGCAGTACTTC. This gives the protein CASSLVDSPYEQYF. V gene TRBV5-4 combines with J gene TRBJ2-7; TRBD1 is a possible D gene (5 bases). Trimming removed 0 bases from V and 2 bases from J, with 9 bases in between. The germline V gene has CDR1 SGHNT and CDR2 YYREEE (reference sequence). This CDR3 region has 14 residues.

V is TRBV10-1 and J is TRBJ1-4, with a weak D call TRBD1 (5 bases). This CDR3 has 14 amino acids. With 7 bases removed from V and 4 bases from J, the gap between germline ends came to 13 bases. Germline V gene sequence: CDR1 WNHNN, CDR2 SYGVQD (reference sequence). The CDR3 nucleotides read TGCGCCAGCATTACAGTGGGGGTTAATGAAAAACTGTTTTTT. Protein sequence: CASITVGVNEKLFF.

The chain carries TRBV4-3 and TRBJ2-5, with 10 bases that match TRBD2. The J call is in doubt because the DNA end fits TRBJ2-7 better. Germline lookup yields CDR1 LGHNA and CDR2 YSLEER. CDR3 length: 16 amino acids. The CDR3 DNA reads TGCGCCAGCAGCCAAGATGTCCTAGCGGGAGTCTACGAGCAGTACTTC. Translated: CASSQDVLAGVYEQYF.

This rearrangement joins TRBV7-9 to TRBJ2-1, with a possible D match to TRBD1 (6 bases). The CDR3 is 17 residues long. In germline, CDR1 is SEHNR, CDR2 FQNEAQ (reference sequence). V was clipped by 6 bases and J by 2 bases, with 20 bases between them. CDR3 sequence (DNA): TGTGCCAGCAGGACAGGTACAGGGAGAAGCCCCTACAATGAGCAGTTCTTC. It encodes CASRTGTGRSPYNEQFF.

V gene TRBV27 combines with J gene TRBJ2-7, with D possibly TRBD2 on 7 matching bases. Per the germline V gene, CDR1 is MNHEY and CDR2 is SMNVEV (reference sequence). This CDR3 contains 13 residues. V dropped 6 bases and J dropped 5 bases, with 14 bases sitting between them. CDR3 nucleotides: TGTGCCAGCAGCACCTTCGGGGGGCACGAGCAGTACTTC. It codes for CASSTFGGHEQYF.

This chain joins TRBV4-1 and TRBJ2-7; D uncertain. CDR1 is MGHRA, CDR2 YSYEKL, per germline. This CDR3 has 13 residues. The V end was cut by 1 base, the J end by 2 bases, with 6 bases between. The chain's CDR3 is CASSQGTPYEQYF. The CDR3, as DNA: TGCGCCAGCAGCCAAGGCACCCCCTACGAGCAGTACTTC.

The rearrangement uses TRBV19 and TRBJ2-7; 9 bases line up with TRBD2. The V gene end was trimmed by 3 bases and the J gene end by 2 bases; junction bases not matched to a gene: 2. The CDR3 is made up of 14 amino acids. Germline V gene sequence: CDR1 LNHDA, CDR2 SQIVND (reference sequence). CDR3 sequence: CASSMVAGAYEQYF. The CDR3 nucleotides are TGTGCCAGTAGTATGGTAGCGGGGGCCTACGAGCAGTACTTC.

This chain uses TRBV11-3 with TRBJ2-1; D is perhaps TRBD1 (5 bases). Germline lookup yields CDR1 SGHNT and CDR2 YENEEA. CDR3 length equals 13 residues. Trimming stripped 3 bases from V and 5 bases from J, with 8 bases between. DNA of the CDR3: TGTGCCAGCAGCTTTACAGGAAACAATGAGCAGTTCTTC. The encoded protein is CASSFTGNNEQFF.